These T cell receptor beta chains were read from a single sample in a study of blood T cell repertoires in COVID-19. Libraries were prepared by immunoSEQ multiplex PCR; TCRdb keeps only in-frame clonotypes and omits some of them. The repertoire includes some 150,000 clones, 75% to 90% of them detected once, and about 2.4% sits in the top ten. Material for sequencing was peripheral blood. The receptors shown here come from a woman between 65 and 79 years old with acute or convalescent COVID-19. The CDR3 runs from the conserved cysteine through the conserved F or W. The order of the fields is V gene, J gene, CDR3 protein.

>TRBV4-1|TRBJ1-5
CASSQQPTGVDQPQHF
>TRBV3-1/TRBV3-2|TRBJ1-2
CASSTRQGAAYGYTF
>TRBV28|TRBJ2-5
CASSYVGGTQYF
>TRBV10-3|TRBJ2-5
CAISEGQGMTQYF
>TRBV10-3|TRBJ1-2
CAISAQQGAYGYTF
>TRBV7-9|TRBJ2-4
CASSLIPANIMAKNIQYF
>TRBV6-6|TRBJ1-1
CASSYQGGTEAFF
>TRBV11-2|TRBJ2-2
CASSQIPAGVRTGELFF
>TRBV2|TRBJ2-3
CASSGPNTDTQYF
>TRBV25-1|TRBJ1-5
CASSEPGFNQPQHF
>TRBV5-1|TRBJ1-3
CASSLGPTGTGNTIYF
>TRBV10-3|TRBJ2-3
CAISGPRPGQSPDTQYF